This T cell receptor (beta chain) is from a study of shared clonotypes between healthy human individuals. General study results and limits: Only blood samples were collected, and tissue repertoires likely differ.

TCRdb's table, derived via immunoSEQ multiplex PCR, lists solely in-frame clones and lacks some. The sample shows about 2.4 million clones, 93% of them seen only once. The CDR3 has 15 amino acids. The V gene lost 0 bases and the J gene lost 4 bases, with 13 bases spanning the gap. Germline values: CDR1 SGDLS, CDR2 YYNGEE. In the case of this clone: Its cognate antigen is unknown.

The sequencing sample was made of naive CD4+ T cells from PBMCs. Subset defined: CD45RA+ positively selected. V is TRBV9 and J is TRBJ1-1; D perhaps matches TRBD1 (5 bases). The sequence was obtained from a man aged 18 to 29 in good health. Some clones in this sample may be carry-over from other donors' samples. For the CDR3, the DNA is TGTGCCAGCAGCGTAGGTTCGGGAAGGGGCACTGAAGCTTTCTTT. Translation: CASSVGSGRGTEAFF.